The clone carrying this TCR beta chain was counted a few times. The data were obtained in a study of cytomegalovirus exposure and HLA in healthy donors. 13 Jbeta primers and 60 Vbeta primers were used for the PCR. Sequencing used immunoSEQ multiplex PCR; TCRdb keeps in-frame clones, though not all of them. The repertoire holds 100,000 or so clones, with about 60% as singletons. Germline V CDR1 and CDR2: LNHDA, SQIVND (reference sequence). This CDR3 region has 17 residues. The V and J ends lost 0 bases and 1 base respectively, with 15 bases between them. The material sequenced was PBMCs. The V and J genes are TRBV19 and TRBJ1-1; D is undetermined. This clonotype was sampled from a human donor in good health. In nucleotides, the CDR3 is TGTGCCAGTAGTATAGATCGGAGGGATGAATCGAACACTGAAGCTTTCTTT. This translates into CASSIDRRDESNTEAFF.